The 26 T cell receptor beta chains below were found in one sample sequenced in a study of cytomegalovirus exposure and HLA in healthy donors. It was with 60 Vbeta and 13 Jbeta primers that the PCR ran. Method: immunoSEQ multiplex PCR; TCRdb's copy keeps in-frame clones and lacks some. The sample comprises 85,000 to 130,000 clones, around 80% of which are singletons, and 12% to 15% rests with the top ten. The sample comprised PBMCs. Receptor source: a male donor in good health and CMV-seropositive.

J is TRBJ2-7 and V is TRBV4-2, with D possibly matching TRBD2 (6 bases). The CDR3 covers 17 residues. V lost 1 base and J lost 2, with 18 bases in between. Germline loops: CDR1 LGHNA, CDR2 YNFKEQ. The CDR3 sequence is CASSQVPRQRTTYEQYF. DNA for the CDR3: TGTGCCAGCAGCCAAGTCCCCCGCCAGCGGACTACCTACGAGCAGTACTTC.

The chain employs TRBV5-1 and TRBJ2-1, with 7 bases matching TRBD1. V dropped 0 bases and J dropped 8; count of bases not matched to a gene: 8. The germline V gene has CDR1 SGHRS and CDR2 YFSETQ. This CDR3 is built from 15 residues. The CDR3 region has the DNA TGCGCCAGCAGCTTGGAGAGACAGGGATTGTATGAGCAGTTCTTC. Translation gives CASSLERQGLYEQFF.

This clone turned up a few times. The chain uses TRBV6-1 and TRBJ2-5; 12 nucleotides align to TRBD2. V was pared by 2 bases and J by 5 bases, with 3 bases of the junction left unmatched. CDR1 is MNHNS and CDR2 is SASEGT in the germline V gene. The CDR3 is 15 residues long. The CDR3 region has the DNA TGTGCCAGCAGTGAACTAGCGGGGGGGCCGGAGACCCAGTACTTC. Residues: CASSELAGGPETQYF.

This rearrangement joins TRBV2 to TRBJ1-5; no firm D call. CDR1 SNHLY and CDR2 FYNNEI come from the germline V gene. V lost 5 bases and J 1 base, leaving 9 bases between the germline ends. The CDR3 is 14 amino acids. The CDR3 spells CASSPGLSNQPQHF. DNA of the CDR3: TGTGCCAGCAGTCCCGGACTAAGCAATCAGCCCCAGCATTTT.

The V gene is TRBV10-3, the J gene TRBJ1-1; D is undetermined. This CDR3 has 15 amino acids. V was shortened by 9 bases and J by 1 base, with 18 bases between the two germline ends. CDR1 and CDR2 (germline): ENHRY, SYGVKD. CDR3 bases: TGTGCCATAAATTCGAACCCTGGAGGGAACACTGAAGCTTTCTTT. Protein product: CAINSNPGGNTEAFF.

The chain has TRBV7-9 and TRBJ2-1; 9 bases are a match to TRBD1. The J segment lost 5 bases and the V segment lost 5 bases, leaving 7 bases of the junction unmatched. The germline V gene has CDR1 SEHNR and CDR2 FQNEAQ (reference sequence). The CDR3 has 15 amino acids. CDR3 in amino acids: CASSQGQGWDNEQFF. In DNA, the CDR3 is TGTGCCAGCAGCCAGGGACAGGGATGGGACAATGAGCAGTTCTTC.

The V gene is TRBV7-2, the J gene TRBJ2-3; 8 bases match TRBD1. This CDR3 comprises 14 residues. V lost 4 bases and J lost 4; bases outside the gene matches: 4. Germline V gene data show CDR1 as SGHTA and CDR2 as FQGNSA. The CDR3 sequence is CASSSTGDSDTQYF. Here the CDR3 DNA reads TGTGCCAGCAGCTCGACAGGGGATTCAGATACGCAGTATTTT.

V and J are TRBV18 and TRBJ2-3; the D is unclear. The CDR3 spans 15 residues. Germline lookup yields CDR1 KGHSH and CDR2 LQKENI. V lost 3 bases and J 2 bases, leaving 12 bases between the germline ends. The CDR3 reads CASSPASDFTDTQYF. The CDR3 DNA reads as TGTGCCAGCTCACCTGCCTCTGACTTCACAGATACGCAGTATTTT.

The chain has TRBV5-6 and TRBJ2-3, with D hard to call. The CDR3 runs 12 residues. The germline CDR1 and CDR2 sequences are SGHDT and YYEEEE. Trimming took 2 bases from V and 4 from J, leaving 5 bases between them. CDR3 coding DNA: TGTGCCAGCAGCTTCGGTCCAGATACGCAGTATTTT. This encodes CASSFGPDTQYF. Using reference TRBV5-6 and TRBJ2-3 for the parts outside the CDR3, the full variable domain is DAGVTQSPTHLIKTRGQQVTLRCSPKSGHDTVSWYQQALGQGPQFIFQYYEEEERQRGNFPDRFSGHQFPNYSSELNVNALLLGDSALYLCASSFGPDTQYFGPGTRLTVL.

CDR3 in amino acids: CASRDRVNTGELFF. The CDR3 region has the DNA TGTGCCAGCAGGGACAGGGTCAACACCGGGGAGCTGTTTTTT. This sequence joins TRBV7-7 and TRBJ2-2, with 8 bases fitting TRBD1. Germline loops: CDR1 SSHAT, CDR2 FNYEAQ (reference sequence). Unmatched junction bases numbered 2, after V lost 6 bases and J lost 2 bases. The CDR3 covers 14 residues.

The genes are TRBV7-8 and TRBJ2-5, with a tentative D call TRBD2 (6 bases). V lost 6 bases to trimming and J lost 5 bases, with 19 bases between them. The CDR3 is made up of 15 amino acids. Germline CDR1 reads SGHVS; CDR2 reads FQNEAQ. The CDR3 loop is CASSHSMGGRETQYF. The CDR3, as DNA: TGTGCCAGCAGTCATTCGATGGGGGGACGGGAGACCCAGTACTTC.

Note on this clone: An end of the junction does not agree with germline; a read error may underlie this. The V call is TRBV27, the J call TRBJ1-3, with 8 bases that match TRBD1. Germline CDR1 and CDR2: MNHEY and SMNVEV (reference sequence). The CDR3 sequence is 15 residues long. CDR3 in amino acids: CTSSRTGGPGNTIYF. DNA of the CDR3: TGTACCAGCAGCCGAACAGGGGGGCCTGGAAACACCATATATTTT.

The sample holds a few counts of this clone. CDR3 in DNA: TGTGCCAGCAGCTTAGCGAAACAGGGGTATGGCTACACCTTC. It specifies CASSLAKQGYGYTF. The rearrangement joins TRBV7-9 to TRBJ1-2; 7 nucleotides align to TRBD1. The germline V gene has CDR1 SEHNR and CDR2 FQNEAQ (reference sequence). The V segment lost 0 bases and the J segment 5 bases; nucleotides outside the gene matches: 3. The CDR3 is 14 amino acids.

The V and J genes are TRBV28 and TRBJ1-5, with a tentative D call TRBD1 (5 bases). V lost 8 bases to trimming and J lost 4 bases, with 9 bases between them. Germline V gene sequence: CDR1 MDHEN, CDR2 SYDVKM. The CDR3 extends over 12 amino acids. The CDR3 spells CASGGGNQPQHF. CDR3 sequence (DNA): TGTGCCAGCGGGGGGGGGAATCAGCCCCAGCATTTT.

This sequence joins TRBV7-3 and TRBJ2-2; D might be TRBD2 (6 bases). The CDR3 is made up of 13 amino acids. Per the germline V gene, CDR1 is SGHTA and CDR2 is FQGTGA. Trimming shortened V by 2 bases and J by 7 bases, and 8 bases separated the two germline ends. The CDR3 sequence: CASSLGGNGELFF. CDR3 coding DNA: TGTGCCAGCAGCTTAGGCGGGAACGGGGAGCTGTTTTTT.

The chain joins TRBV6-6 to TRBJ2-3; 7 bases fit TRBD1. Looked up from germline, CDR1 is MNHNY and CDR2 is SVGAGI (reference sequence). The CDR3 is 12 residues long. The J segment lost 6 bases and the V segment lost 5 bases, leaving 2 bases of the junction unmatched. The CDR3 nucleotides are TGTGCCAGCAGTCCGGACAGGGATACGCAGTATTTT. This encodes CASSPDRDTQYF.

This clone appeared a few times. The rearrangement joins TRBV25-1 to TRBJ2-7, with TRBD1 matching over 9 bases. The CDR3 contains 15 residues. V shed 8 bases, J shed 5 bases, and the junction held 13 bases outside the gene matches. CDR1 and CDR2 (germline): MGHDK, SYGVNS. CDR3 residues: CASSVPTRTGDEQYF. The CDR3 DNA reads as TGTGCCAGCTCCGTGCCCACACGGACAGGGGACGAGCAGTACTTC.

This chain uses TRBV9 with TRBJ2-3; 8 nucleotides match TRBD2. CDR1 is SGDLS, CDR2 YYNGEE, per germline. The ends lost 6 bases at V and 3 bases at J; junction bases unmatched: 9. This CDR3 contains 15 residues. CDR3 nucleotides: TGTGCCAGCACCCCCTTCGGGGGGGCGACAGATACGCAGTATTTT. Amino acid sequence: CASTPFGGATDTQYF.

Here the CDR3 DNA reads TGTGCCAGCAGTTTACAGAATGAAAAACTGTTTTTT. Its protein is CASSLQNEKLFF. This chain connects TRBV28 to TRBJ1-4, with D uncertain. CDR3 length: 12 amino acids. Trimming left V 2 bases short and J 5 bases short, with 3 bases between. Per germline, CDR1 MDHEN and CDR2 SYDVKM.

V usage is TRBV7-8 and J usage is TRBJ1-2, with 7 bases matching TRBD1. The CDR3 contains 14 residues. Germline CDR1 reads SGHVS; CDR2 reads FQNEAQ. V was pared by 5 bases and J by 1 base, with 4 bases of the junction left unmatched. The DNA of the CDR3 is TGTGCCAGCAGCATAAACAGGGGTAACTATGGCTACACCTTC. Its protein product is CASSINRGNYGYTF.

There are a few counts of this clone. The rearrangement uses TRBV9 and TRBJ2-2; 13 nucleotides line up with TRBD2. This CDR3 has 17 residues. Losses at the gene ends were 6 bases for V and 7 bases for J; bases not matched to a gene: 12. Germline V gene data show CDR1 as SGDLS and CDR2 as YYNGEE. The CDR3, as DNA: TGTGCCAGCACTCGACTAGCGGGGGGACCTGGGGTCGGGGAGCTGTTTTTT. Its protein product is CASTRLAGGPGVGELFF.

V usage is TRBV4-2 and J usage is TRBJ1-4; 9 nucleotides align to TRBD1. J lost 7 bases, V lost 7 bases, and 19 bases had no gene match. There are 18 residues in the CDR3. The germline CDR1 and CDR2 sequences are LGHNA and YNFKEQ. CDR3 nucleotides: TGTGCCAGCACCCCGAGCGGGACAGGGTCGAGGATTCGTGAAAAACTGTTTTTT. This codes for CASTPSGTGSRIREKLFF.

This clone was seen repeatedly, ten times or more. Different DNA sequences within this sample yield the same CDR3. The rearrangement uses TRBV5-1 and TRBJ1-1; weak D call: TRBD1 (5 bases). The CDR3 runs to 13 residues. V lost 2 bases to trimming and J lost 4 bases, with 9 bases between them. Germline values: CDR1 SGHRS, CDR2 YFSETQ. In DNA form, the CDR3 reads TGCGCCAGCAGCTTACGGGGGGGCACTGAAGCTTTCTTT. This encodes CASSLRGGTEAFF.

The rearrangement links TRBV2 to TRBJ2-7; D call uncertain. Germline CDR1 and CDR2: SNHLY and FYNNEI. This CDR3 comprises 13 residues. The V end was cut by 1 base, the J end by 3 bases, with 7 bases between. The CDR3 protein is CASSEGGYYEQYF. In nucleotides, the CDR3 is TGTGCCAGCAGTGAAGGCGGATACTACGAGCAGTACTTC.

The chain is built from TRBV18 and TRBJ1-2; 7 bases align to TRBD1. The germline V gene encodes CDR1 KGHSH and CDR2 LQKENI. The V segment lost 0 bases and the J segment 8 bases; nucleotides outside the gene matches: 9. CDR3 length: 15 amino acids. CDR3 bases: TGTGCCAGCTCACCACCGGCGACAGGGCGAGGAGGCTACACCTTC. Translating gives CASSPPATGRGGYTF. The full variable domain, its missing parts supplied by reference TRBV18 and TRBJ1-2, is NAGVMQNPRHLVRRRGQEARLRCSPMKGHSHVYWYRQLPEEGLKFMVYLQKENIIDESGMPKERFSAEFPKEGPSILRIQQVVRGDSAAYFCASSPPATGRGGYTFGSGTRLTVV.

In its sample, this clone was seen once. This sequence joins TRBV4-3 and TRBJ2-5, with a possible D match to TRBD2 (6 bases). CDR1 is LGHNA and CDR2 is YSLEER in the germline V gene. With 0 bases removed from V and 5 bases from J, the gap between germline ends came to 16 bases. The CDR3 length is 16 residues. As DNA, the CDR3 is TGCGCCAGCAGCCAAGAATGGGACCCACGGGGGGAGACCCAGTACTTC. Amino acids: CASSQEWDPRGETQYF.